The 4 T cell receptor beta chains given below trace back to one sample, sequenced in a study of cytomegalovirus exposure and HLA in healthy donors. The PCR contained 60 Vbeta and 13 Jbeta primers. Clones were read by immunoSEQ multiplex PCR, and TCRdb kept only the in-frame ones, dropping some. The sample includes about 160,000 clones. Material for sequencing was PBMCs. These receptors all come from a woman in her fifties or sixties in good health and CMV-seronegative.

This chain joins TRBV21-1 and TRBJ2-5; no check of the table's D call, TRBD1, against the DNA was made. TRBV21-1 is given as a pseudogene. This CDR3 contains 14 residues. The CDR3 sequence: CASSKVSRDETQYF. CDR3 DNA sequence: TGTGCCAGCAGCAAAGTTTCCAGGGATGAGACCCAGTACTTC.

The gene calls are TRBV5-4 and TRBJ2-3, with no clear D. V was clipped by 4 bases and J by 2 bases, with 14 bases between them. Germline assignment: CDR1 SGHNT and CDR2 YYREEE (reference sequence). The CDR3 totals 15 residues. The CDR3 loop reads CASSGSLQLTDTQYF. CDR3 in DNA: TGTGCCAGCAGCGGATCCCTACAGCTCACAGATACGCAGTATTTT.

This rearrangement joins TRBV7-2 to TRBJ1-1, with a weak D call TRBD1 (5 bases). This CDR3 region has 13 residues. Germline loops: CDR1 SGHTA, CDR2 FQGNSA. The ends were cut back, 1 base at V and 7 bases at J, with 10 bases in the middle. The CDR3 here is CASSLGGGDEAFF. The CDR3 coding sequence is TGTGCCAGCAGCTTAGGGGGAGGGGATGAAGCTTTCTTT.

The CDR3 loop is CASSLLGRDSPLHF. CDR3 nucleotide sequence: TGTGCCAGCAGTTTATTAGGGCGGGATTCACCCCTCCACTTT. This sequence joins TRBV27 and TRBJ1-6; D remains ambiguous. Germline lookup yields CDR1 MNHEY and CDR2 SMNVEV (reference sequence). This CDR3 comprises 14 residues. The ends were cut back, 1 base at V and 8 bases at J, with 9 bases in the middle.